The 22 T cell receptor beta chains below all came from one sample that was sequenced in a study of T cells in Graves' hyperthyroidism and ophthalmopathy. TCR beta CDR3 regions were amplified from RNA transcripts. TCR CDR3 regions were first amplified by RT-PCR with HTBI primers. TCRdb reprocessed the multiplex PCR reads with MiXCR, giving one entry per CDR3 protein. The sample lists 450,000 to 500,000 distinct CDR3 sequences, about 20% occurring once. The sequencing sample was made of blood. The receptor set was obtained from a woman between 65 and 79 years old with Graves' ophthalmopathy.

The genes are TRBV9 and TRBJ2-1; D is unclear. Germline CDR1 SGDLS, CDR2 YYNGEE. This CDR3 has 16 residues. Deletions cut 0 bases from V and 6 bases from J, with 16 bases between. For the CDR3, the DNA is TGTGCCAGCAGCGTAGAGGTTCGGCGTACGGGCAATGAGCAGTTCTTC. Translated, it gives CASSVEVRRTGNEQFF.

This clonotype was recorded many times. This sequence joins TRBV28 and TRBJ2-7; a possible D gene is TRBD2 (6 bases). Trimming shortened V by 6 bases and J by 4 bases, and 19 bases separated the two germline ends. CDR1 and CDR2 from the germline V gene are MDHEN and SYDVKM. This CDR3 region has 15 residues. CDR3 in amino acids: CASSLSGSLLYEQYF. Written as DNA, the CDR3 is TGTGCCAGCAGCCTAAGCGGGTCCCTTCTATACGAGCAGTACTTC.

The chain employs TRBV3-1 and TRBJ1-2; no definite D call. With 8 bases removed from V and 4 bases from J, the gap between germline ends came to 17 bases. The CDR3 runs to 14 residues. Germline CDR1 LGHDT, CDR2 YNNKEL (reference sequence). CDR3: CASGLRTGSYGYTF. CDR3 in DNA: TGTGCCAGCGGCCTCAGGACGGGAAGCTATGGCTACACCTTC.

This clonotype was found a few times. The rearrangement uses TRBV9 and TRBJ1-6; TRBD1 agrees at 8 bases. Per the germline V gene, CDR1 is SGDLS and CDR2 is YYNGEE. There are 14 residues in the CDR3. Trimming at V came to 2 bases and at J to 9 bases, leaving 4 bases not matched to a gene. DNA for the CDR3: TGTGCCAGCAGCGTGGAAGGACAGGGTTCACCCCTCCACTTT. It codes for CASSVEGQGSPLHF.

This clonotype was seen only a few times. The CDR3 nucleotides are TGTGCCAGCAGCTCCCGAGGTGGGAGCTCCTACAATGAGCAGTTCTTC. Its translation is CASSSRGGSSYNEQFF. The rearrangement uses TRBV7-3 and TRBJ2-1; a possible D gene is TRBD2 (5 bases). Trimming took 4 bases from V and 0 from J, leaving 13 bases between them. The CDR3 runs to 16 residues. CDR1 and CDR2 (germline): SGHTA, FQGTGA. Drawing the rest from reference TRBV7-3 and TRBJ2-1, the complete variable domain is GAGVSQTPSNKVTEKGKYVELRCDPISGHTALYWYRQSLGQGPEFLIYFQGTGAADDSGLPNDRFFAVRPEGSVSTLKIQRTERGDSAVYLCASSSRGGSSYNEQFFGPGTRLTVL.

This clonotype turned up a few times. The chain has TRBV11-2 and TRBJ2-2; TRBD1 aligns across 7 bases. Germline trimming cut 1 base from V and 4 bases from J; bases unmatched to any gene: 3. In germline, CDR1 is SGHAT, CDR2 FQNNGV. This CDR3 comprises 15 residues. The CDR3 protein is CASSLGGTVTGELFF. The CDR3 coding sequence is TGTGCCAGCAGCTTAGGGGGGACAGTCACCGGGGAGCTGTTTTTT. Using reference TRBV11-2 and TRBJ2-2 for the parts outside the CDR3, the full variable domain is EAGVAQSPRYKIIEKRQSVAFWCNPISGHATLYWYQQILGQGPKLLIQFQNNGVVDDSQLPKDRFSAERLKGVDSTLKIQPAKLEDSAVYLCASSLGGTVTGELFFGEGSRLTVL.

V usage is TRBV28 and J usage is TRBJ2-7; 10 positions agree with TRBD1. Germline V gene data show CDR1 as MDHEN and CDR2 as SYDVKM. V lost 8 bases, J lost 1 base, and 8 bases stayed unmatched. The CDR3 spans 15 residues. The CDR3 bases are TGTGCCAGCGAGGCCCCGGGACAGGGGTCCTACGAGCAGTACTTC. Residues: CASEAPGQGSYEQYF.

The rearrangement links TRBV20-1 to TRBJ1-1; 7 bases match TRBD1. CDR3 length equals 15 residues. V dropped 6 bases and J dropped 1; count of bases not matched to a gene: 11. Germline values: CDR1 DFQATT, CDR2 SNEGSKA (reference sequence). The CDR3 protein is CSAQTPGGKNTEAFF. CDR3 DNA sequence: TGCAGTGCGCAAACCCCAGGGGGTAAGAACACTGAAGCTTTCTTT.

This clonotype appeared many times. The genes are TRBV12-3 or TRBV12-4 and TRBJ1-2; 9 positions agree with TRBD1. After removal of 0 bases from V and 5 bases from J, the junction contained 7 bases not matched to a gene. The CDR3 is made up of 16 amino acids. The CDR3 DNA is TGTGCCAGCAGTTTAGCGTCGGGACAGGGCCTATATGGCTACACCTTC. As protein: CASSLASGQGLYGYTF.

This clonotype was picked up a small number of times. The chain recombines TRBV6-2 or TRBV6-3 with TRBJ2-7, with D possibly TRBD2 on 6 matching bases. This CDR3 comprises 13 residues. Trimming left V 2 bases short and J 6 bases short, with 11 bases between. CDR1 is MNHEY and CDR2 is SVGEGT in the germline V gene. The CDR3 here is CASSYAGGGEQYF. Here the CDR3 DNA reads TGTGCCAGCAGTTACGCCGGGGGTGGCGAGCAGTACTTC.

The CDR3: CASSYYRETQYF. The CDR3 nucleotides read TGTGCCAGCAGTTATTACCGGGAGACCCAGTACTTC. The V and J genes are TRBV6-2 or TRBV6-3 and TRBJ2-5; D gene unclear. The length of the CDR3 is 12 residues. CDR1 is MNHEY, CDR2 SVGEGT, per germline. V gave up 3 bases and J gave up 5 bases, with 7 bases separating them.

The chain carries TRBV15 and TRBJ1-2, with 7 bases matching TRBD1. Trimming took 0 bases from V and 6 from J; bases not matched to a gene: 1. In germline, CDR1 is LNHNV, CDR2 YYDKDF (reference sequence). This CDR3 is 13 amino acids long. CDR3 loop: CATSRDRGDGYTF. In DNA, the CDR3 is TGTGCCACCAGCAGAGACAGGGGGGATGGCTACACCTTC. Based on the CDR3 plus reference TRBV15 and TRBJ1-2, the full variable domain is DAMVIQNPRYQVTQFGKPVTLSCSQTLNHNVMYWYQQKSSQAPKLLFHYYDKDFNNEADTPDNFQSRRPNTSFCFLDIRSPGLGDTAMYLCATSRDRGDGYTFGSGTRLTVV.

The chain uses TRBV9 and TRBJ2-5; the D gene is possibly TRBD2 (5 bases). Trimming took off 1 base at V and 4 bases at J, with 14 bases between the two ends. CDR1 is SGDLS, CDR2 YYNGEE, per germline. CDR3 length: 15 amino acids. The CDR3: CASSVSWNGGETQYF. The DNA of the CDR3 is TGTGCCAGCAGCGTATCTTGGAACGGAGGAGAGACCCAGTACTTC.

V usage is TRBV9 and J usage is TRBJ1-4; D gene ambiguous. V was trimmed by 1 base and J by 0 bases, leaving 4 bases between them. The CDR3 length is 14 residues. Germline-derived CDR1 and CDR2 are SGDLS and YYNGEE. Written as DNA, the CDR3 is TGTGCCAGCAGCGTACAAGCAACTAATGAAAAACTGTTTTTT. It translates to CASSVQATNEKLFF.

This clonotype has more than one count but fewer than ten. This chain joins TRBV7-3 and TRBJ2-1, with 14 bases fitting TRBD2. The CDR3 length is 16 residues. Germline trimming cut 5 bases from V and 7 bases from J; bases unmatched to any gene: 7. The germline V gene encodes CDR1 SGHTA and CDR2 FQGTGA. CDR3 in amino acids: CASSQTGTSGSNEQFF. The CDR3 region has the DNA TGTGCCAGCAGCCAAACCGGGACTAGCGGGAGTAATGAGCAGTTCTTC.

On this clonotype itself: A read error may be the cause here, since a much bigger clone is one base away. The conserved phenylalanine or tryptophan is not found at the CDR3 terminus, so this likely reflects a read error. This chain links TRBV2 with TRBJ2-4; D is perhaps TRBD2 (5 bases). The V and J ends lost 1 base and 4 bases respectively, with 11 bases between them. The CDR3 sequence is 15 residues long. Germline V lookup: CDR1 SNHLY, CDR2 FYNNEI. In DNA, the CDR3 is TGTGCCAGCAGTGAAGTTCGGGGATCAAAAAACATTCAGTACCTC. Translating it yields CASSEVRGSKNIQYL.

This clonotype was seen at least ten times. The V gene is TRBV18, the J gene TRBJ2-7, with D unresolved. The germline V and J ends were trimmed by 2 bases and 3 bases, with 8 bases remaining between them. Germline assignment: CDR1 KGHSH and CDR2 LQKENI. The CDR3 has 13 residues. For the CDR3, the DNA is TGTGCCAGCTCACCAGGGGAAAGCTACGAGCAGTACTTC. Translated: CASSPGESYEQYF.

The V and J genes are TRBV14 and TRBJ2-7; TRBD2 aligns across 10 bases. This CDR3 spans 15 amino acids. Germline assignment: CDR1 SGHDN and CDR2 FVKESK. Unmatched junction bases numbered 4, after V lost 2 bases and J lost 3 bases. CDR3: CASSQLAGVSYEQYF. CDR3 sequence (DNA): TGTGCCAGCAGCCAACTAGCGGGAGTCAGCTACGAGCAGTACTTC.

The chain has TRBV7-8 and TRBJ2-2; 7 positions agree with TRBD2. J gave up 1 base and V 1 base, and 6 bases lay outside the gene matches. This CDR3 is built from 17 residues. Looked up from germline, CDR1 is SGHVS and CDR2 is FQNEAQ. The CDR3: CASSLDSSGVNTGELFF. In DNA, the CDR3 is TGTGCCAGCAGCTTAGACTCTAGCGGAGTGAACACCGGGGAGCTGTTTTTT.

J is TRBJ1-5 and V is TRBV7-3, with D possibly being TRBD1 (6 bases). CDR3 length: 15 residues. CDR1 SGHTA and CDR2 FQGTGA come from the germline V gene. Deletions cut 5 bases from V and 1 base from J, with 12 bases between. The CDR3: CASSPTGKSNQPQHF. CDR3 DNA sequence: TGTGCCAGCAGCCCTACAGGGAAGAGCAATCAGCCCCAGCATTTT.

This clonotype has just a few counts. This sequence joins TRBV29-1 and TRBJ2-7; 7 nucleotides line up with TRBD2. This CDR3 contains 14 residues. After removal of 6 bases from V and 3 bases from J, the junction contained 11 bases not matched to a gene. Germline loops: CDR1 SQVTM, CDR2 ANQGSEA. The CDR3: CSVAFPGGFYEQYF. CDR3 coding DNA: TGCAGCGTCGCCTTCCCGGGGGGATTCTACGAGCAGTACTTC.

The J gene is TRBJ2-3, the V gene TRBV27; TRBD2 matches 11 bases. CDR3 length: 17 residues. The V gene end was trimmed by 3 bases and the J gene end by 4 bases; junction bases not matched to a gene: 9. The germline V gene has CDR1 MNHEY and CDR2 SMNVEV (reference sequence). The CDR3 spells CASSFARLAGIPDTQYF. CDR3 DNA: TGTGCCAGCAGTTTTGCCCGACTAGCGGGAATCCCAGATACGCAGTATTTT.